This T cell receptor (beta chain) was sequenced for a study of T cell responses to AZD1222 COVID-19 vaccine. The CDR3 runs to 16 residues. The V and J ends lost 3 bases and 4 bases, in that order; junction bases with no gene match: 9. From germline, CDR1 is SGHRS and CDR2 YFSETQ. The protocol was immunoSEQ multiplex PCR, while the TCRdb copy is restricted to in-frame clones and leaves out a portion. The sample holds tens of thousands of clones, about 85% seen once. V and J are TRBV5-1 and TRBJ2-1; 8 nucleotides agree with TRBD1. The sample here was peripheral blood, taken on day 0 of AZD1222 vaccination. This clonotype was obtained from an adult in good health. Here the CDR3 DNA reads TGCGCCAGCAGCTCATCTACCGGGACAGGTTACAATGAGCAGTTCTTC. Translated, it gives CASSSSTGTGYNEQFF.